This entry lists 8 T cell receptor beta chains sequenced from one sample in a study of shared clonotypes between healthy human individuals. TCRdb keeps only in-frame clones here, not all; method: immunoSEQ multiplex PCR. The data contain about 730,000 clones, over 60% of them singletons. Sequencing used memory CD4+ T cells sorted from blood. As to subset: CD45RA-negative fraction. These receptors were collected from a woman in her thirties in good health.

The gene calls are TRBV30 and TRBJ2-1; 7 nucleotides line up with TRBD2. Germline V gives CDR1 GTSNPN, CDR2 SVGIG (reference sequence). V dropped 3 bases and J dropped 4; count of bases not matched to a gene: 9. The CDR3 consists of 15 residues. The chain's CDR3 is CAWRLSSGFYNEQFF. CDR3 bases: TGTGCCTGGAGGTTGTCTAGCGGATTTTACAATGAGCAGTTCTTC. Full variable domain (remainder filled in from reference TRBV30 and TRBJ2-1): SQTIHQWPATLVQPVGSPLSLECTVEGTSNPNLYWYRQAAGRGLQLLFYSVGIGQISSEVPQNLSASRPQDRQFILSSKKLLLSDSGFYLCAWRLSSGFYNEQFFGPGTRLTVL.

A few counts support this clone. CDR3 region: CASSPGGMLGGYTF. DNA for the CDR3: TGTGCCAGCAGCCCCGGGGGGATGCTTGGTGGCTACACCTTC. The chain joins TRBV7-9 to TRBJ1-2, with a weak D call TRBD1 (5 bases). The CDR3 spans 14 residues. Trimming stripped 5 bases from V and 7 bases from J, with 17 bases between. CDR1 SEHNR and CDR2 FQNEAQ come from the germline V gene (reference sequence).

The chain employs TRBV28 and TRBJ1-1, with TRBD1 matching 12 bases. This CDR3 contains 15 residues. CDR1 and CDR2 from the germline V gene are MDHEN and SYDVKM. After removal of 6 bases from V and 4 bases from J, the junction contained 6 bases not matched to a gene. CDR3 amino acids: CASSRRGQGATEAFF. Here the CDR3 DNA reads TGTGCCAGCAGCCGCCGGGGACAGGGGGCCACTGAAGCTTTCTTT.

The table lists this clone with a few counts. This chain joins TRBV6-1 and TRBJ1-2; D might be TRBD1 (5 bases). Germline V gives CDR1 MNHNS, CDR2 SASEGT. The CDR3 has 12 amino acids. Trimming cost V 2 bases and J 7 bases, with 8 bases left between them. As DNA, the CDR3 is TGTGCCAGCAGTGAATACGGGGGTGGCTACACCTTC. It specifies CASSEYGGGYTF.

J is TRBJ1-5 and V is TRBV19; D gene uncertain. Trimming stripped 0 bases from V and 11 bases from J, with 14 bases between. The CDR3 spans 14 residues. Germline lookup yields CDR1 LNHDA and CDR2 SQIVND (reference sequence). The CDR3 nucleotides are TGTGCCAGTAGTATAGACCCTTCTGGCGGGACCCAGCATTTT. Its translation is CASSIDPSGGTQHF.

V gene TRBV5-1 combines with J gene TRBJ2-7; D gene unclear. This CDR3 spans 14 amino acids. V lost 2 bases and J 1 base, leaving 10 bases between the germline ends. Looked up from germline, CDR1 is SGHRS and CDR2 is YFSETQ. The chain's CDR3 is CASSFNAVSYEQYF. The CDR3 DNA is TGCGCCAGCAGCTTTAACGCGGTTTCCTACGAGCAGTACTTC.

The CDR3 DNA sequence: TGCAGCGTTGGAACGCCGGGACAGGAAGCTGAAGCTTTCTTT. Its translation is CSVGTPGQEAEAFF. The chain is built from TRBV29-1 and TRBJ1-1; TRBD1 aligns across 8 bases. Germline lookup yields CDR1 SQVTM and CDR2 ANQGSEA. The CDR3 runs 14 residues. V was clipped by 4 bases and J by 6 bases; unmatched bases: 10.

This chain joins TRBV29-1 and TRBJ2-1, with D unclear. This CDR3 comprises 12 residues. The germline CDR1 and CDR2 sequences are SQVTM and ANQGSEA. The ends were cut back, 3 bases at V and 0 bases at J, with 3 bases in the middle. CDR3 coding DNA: TGCAGCGTTGACAGCTCCTACAATGAGCAGTTCTTC. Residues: CSVDSSYNEQFF.